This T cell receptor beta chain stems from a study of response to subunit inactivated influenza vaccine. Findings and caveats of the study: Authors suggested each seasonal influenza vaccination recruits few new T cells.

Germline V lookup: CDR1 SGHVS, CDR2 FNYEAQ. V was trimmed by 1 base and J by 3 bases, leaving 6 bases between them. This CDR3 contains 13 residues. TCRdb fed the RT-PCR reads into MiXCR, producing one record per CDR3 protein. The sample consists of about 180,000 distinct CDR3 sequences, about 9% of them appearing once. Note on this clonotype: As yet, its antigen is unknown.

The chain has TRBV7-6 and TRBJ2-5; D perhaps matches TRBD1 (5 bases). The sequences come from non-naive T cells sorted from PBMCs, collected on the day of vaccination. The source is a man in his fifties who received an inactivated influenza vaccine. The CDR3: CASSLVQEETQYF. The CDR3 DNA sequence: TGTGCCAGCAGCTTAGTACAGGAAGAGACCCAGTACTTC. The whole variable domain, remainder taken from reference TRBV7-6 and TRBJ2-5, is GAGVSQSPRYKVTKRGQDVALRCDPISGHVSLYWYRQALGQGPEFLTYFNYEAQQDKSGLPNDRFSAERPEGSISTLTIQRTEQRDSAMYRCASSLVQEETQYFGPGTRLLVL.